The source of this T cell receptor beta chain is a study of response to subunit inactivated influenza vaccine. There are a few counts of this clonotype. TCRdb used MiXCR to reprocess the RT-PCR reads, holding one entry per CDR3 protein. The sample records hundreds of thousands of distinct CDR3 sequences, about 15% being singletons. The CDR3 contains 14 residues. The junction had 4 bases not matched to a gene; V was cut back by 3 bases and J by 3 bases. From germline, CDR1 is SQVTM and CDR2 ANQGSEA. The receptor's source is a man aged 50 to 59 who received an inactivated influenza vaccine. Sequenced material: PBMCs from blood, taken roughly 13 days after vaccination. V and J are TRBV29-1 and TRBJ2-5; TRBD2 matches at 10 bases. The CDR3 region is CSVDGLAGEETQYF. In nucleotides, the CDR3 is TGCAGCGTTGATGGTCTAGCGGGAGAAGAGACCCAGTACTTC.